This TCR beta chain was observed in a study of vaccination and CD4 T cells after COVID-19. As for the study in general: A CEFX pool, an HIV-1 Nef pool, or no peptide went to control cultures.

There are 16 residues in the CDR3. CDR1 and CDR2 (germline): SEHNR, FQNEAQ (reference sequence). V gave up 5 bases and J gave up 3 bases, with 20 bases separating them. The Oncomine TCR Beta short-read assay was applied to DNA of cultured CD4+ T cells. Genomic DNA was extracted from cultured CD4+ T cells. TCRdb called the PCR reads again in MiXCR, with one record for every CDR3 protein. Among roughly 26,000 distinct CDR3 sequences listed, roughly 34% were seen once. As for this clonotype: As yet, its antigen is unknown.

Time point denoted: late sampling 161 to 241 days after vaccination in three convalescent patients. Treatment denoted: roughly 11-day PBMC culture with coronavirus spike peptide pools or control peptides (ViraFEST assay). The receptor comes from a human donor who had recovered from COVID-19. The sample was CD4+ T cells from blood, cultured in vitro, taken about 7 months after SARS-CoV-2 vaccination. The rearrangement links TRBV7-9 to TRBJ2-7; D tentatively fits TRBD1 or TRBD2 (5 bases each). Written as DNA, the CDR3 is TGTGCCAGCAGCCCGTCGGCTAGGGGAGATTTCTACGAGCAGTACTTC. It yields the protein CASSPSARGDFYEQYF.